The 27 T cell receptor beta chains given below trace back to one sample, sequenced in a study of T cell responses to AZD1222 COVID-19 vaccine. The data were produced by immunoSEQ multiplex PCR, yet TCRdb's version contains in-frame clones alone and is incomplete. The table records 120,000 or so clones, 84% of them present only once. Sequencing was performed on peripheral blood, taken 28 days after the second AZD1222 dose. Every receptor here comes from an adult who received the AZD1222 COVID-19 vaccine.

The V call is TRBV6-5, the J call TRBJ1-2, with D perhaps matching TRBD1 (5 bases). CDR3 length: 14 residues. In germline, CDR1 is MNHEY, CDR2 SVGAGI. V shed 5 bases and J shed 1 base, with 11 bases lying between them. The CDR3 DNA reads as TGTGCCAGCAGTCCTGGGGACGATAACTATGGCTACACCTTC. It translates to CASSPGDDNYGYTF.

The chain joins TRBV4-3 to TRBJ1-2; 8 bases match TRBD1. The CDR3 sequence is 14 residues long. Trimming at V came to 1 base and at J to 6 bases, leaving 4 bases not matched to a gene. From germline, CDR1 is LGHNA and CDR2 YSLEER. The CDR3 loop is CASSQVGQGDGYTF. CDR3 sequence (DNA): TGCGCCAGCAGCCAAGTAGGACAGGGAGATGGCTACACCTTC.

The rearrangement links TRBV19 to TRBJ1-2, with 8 bases that match TRBD1. Germline-derived CDR1 and CDR2 are LNHDA and SQIVND (reference sequence). The CDR3 has 14 residues. V trimming: 6 bases; J trimming: 8 bases; junction bases outside the gene matches: 11. CDR3 residues: CASRPQGAVSGYTF. CDR3 bases: TGTGCCAGTAGGCCCCAGGGGGCCGTGTCCGGCTACACCTTC.

This clone is a singleton in its sample. The chain uses TRBV6-2 or TRBV6-3 and TRBJ2-1, with a possible D match to TRBD1 (7 bases). Trimming took 6 bases from V and 7 from J, leaving 19 bases between them. The CDR3 sequence is 15 residues long. Germline lookup yields CDR1 MNHEY and CDR2 SVGEGT. Here the CDR3 reads CASSDHQGGGNEQFF. The CDR3 DNA reads TGTGCCAGCAGCGACCACCAGGGGGGCGGAAATGAGCAGTTCTTC.

V usage is TRBV6-2 or TRBV6-3 and J usage is TRBJ2-5; TRBD1 matches at 9 bases. In germline, CDR1 is MNHEY, CDR2 SVGEGT. This CDR3 has 14 residues. V lost 2 bases to trimming and J lost 4 bases; unmatched junction nucleotides: 2. CDR3 DNA: TGTGCCAGCAGTTACGAGGACAGGGGAGAGACCCAGTACTTC. This codes for CASSYEDRGETQYF.

This clone was observed a single time. The gene calls are TRBV7-2 and TRBJ1-2; a possible D gene is TRBD1 (5 bases). The V end was cut by 3 bases, the J end by 5 bases, with 13 bases between. CDR1 and CDR2 (germline): SGHTA, FQGNSA. The CDR3 totals 14 residues. The DNA for the CDR3 is TGTGCCAGCAGCTTTTCGGACACCGGATATGGCTACACCTTC. Translating it yields CASSFSDTGYGYTF.

Note on this clone: The junction shows a germline mismatch at one end, possibly a read error. The chain joins TRBV3-1 (or the pseudogene TRBV3-2) to TRBJ1-4; possibly TRBD1 for D (5 bases). Germline-derived CDR1 and CDR2 are LGHDT and YNNKEL (reference sequence). The CDR3 covers 12 residues. CDR3 region: CASSKRGFSLDF. The CDR3 coding sequence is TGTGCCAGCAGCAAAAGGGGTTTTAGCTTGGATTTT.

This chain uses TRBV27 with TRBJ2-7; tentative D call: TRBD1 (6 bases). The length of the CDR3 is 12 residues. V shed 2 bases and J shed 8 bases, with 10 bases lying between them. CDR1 and CDR2 (germline): MNHEY, SMNVEV (reference sequence). CDR3 region: CASSLGGGQQYF. In nucleotides, the CDR3 is TGTGCCAGCAGTTTAGGGGGCGGGCAGCAGTACTTC.

CDR3 bases: TGTGCCAGCCGGGGGACTGGCACCGGGGAGCTGTTTTTT. This encodes CASRGTGTGELFF. The rearrangement uses TRBV7-3 and TRBJ2-2; D is perhaps TRBD2 (6 bases). Germline-derived CDR1 and CDR2 are SGHTA and FQGTGA. The CDR3 extends over 13 amino acids. Trimming stripped 8 bases from V and 4 bases from J, with 11 bases between.

This chain joins TRBV14 and TRBJ2-1; no definite D call. V shed 4 bases and J shed 12 bases, with 13 bases lying between them. CDR1 SGHDN and CDR2 FVKESK come from the germline V gene. CDR3 size: 12 residues. CDR3 sequence (DNA): TGTGCCAGCAGCCCCCACGGGTTGGCGCAGTTCTTC. Translated, it gives CASSPHGLAQFF.

The gene calls are TRBV5-5 and TRBJ1-3; TRBD1 is a possible D gene (5 bases). CDR3 length equals 16 residues. V was shortened by 0 bases and J by 4 bases, with 14 bases between the two germline ends. Germline V gene sequence: CDR1 SGHKS, CDR2 YYEKEE (reference sequence). The CDR3 sequence: CASSLVPGPGGNTIYF. The CDR3 bases are TGTGCCAGCAGCTTGGTCCCGGGGCCGGGAGGAAACACCATATATTTT.

V is TRBV7-2 and J is TRBJ1-2; 9 bases fit TRBD1. This CDR3 contains 14 residues. Germline CDR1 SGHTA, CDR2 FQGNSA. V was clipped by 6 bases and J by 6 bases; unmatched bases: 8. In DNA, the CDR3 is TGTGCCAGCAGACAATTCGGGACAGGGCATGGCTACACCTTC. It yields the protein CASRQFGTGHGYTF.

The gene calls are TRBV7-8 and TRBJ1-1, with unresolved D. Germline assignment: CDR1 SGHVS and CDR2 FQNEAQ. CDR3 size: 14 residues. The ends were cut back, 5 bases at V and 1 base at J, with 11 bases in the middle. The DNA of the CDR3 is TGTGCCAGCAGCCTGGACGGAGGGAACACTGAAGCTTTCTTT. Amino acid sequence: CASSLDGGNTEAFF.

CDR3 in amino acids: CASSLSRGRDQPQHF. The CDR3 DNA is TGTGCCAGCAGTTTATCCAGGGGGCGGGATCAGCCCCAGCATTTT. The chain joins TRBV27 to TRBJ1-5; 8 nucleotides line up with TRBD1. Germline V gives CDR1 MNHEY, CDR2 SMNVEV (reference sequence). Germline trimming cut 0 bases from V and 5 bases from J; bases unmatched to any gene: 3. This CDR3 comprises 15 residues.

The chain combines TRBV19 with TRBJ1-2; D possibly corresponds to TRBD1 (6 bases). V was shortened by 5 bases and J by 8 bases, with 12 bases between the two germline ends. Germline V gives CDR1 LNHDA, CDR2 SQIVND (reference sequence). The CDR3 totals 12 residues. The CDR3 DNA reads TGTGCCAGTAGTGCCAGGGGAGGCGGCTACACCTTC. As protein: CASSARGGGYTF.

The CDR3 here is CASSWDRAYGYTF. The CDR3 region has the DNA TGTGCCAGCAGTTGGGACAGGGCCTATGGCTACACCTTC. V is TRBV6-5 and J is TRBJ1-2, with 9 bases matching TRBD1. Germline lookup yields CDR1 MNHEY and CDR2 SVGAGI. V gave up 4 bases and J gave up 4 bases; unmatched junction bases: 1. This CDR3 region has 13 residues.

The gene calls are TRBV5-8 and TRBJ2-3; no firm D call. The CDR3 loop spans 14 amino acids. Between the trimmed V and J ends, which lost 3 bases and 7 bases, there was a span of 15 bases. The germline CDR1 and CDR2 sequences are SGHTS and YDEGEE. Here the CDR3 DNA reads TGTGCCAGCAGCTCTGGGCCCCTCTCCAATACGCAGTATTTT. It encodes CASSSGPLSNTQYF.

The chain links TRBV6-5 to TRBJ1-1; no reliable D call. The length of the CDR3 is 13 residues. Germline V lookup: CDR1 MNHEY, CDR2 SVGAGI. The V and J ends lost 2 bases and 5 bases respectively, with 9 bases between them. The CDR3 loop is CASSYREETEAFF. Here the CDR3 DNA reads TGTGCCAGCAGTTACAGGGAAGAGACTGAAGCTTTCTTT.

The rearrangement links TRBV18 to TRBJ1-1; possible D gene TRBD1, 6 bases. The CDR3 contains 16 residues. Germline-derived CDR1 and CDR2 are KGHSH and LQKENI. Trimming took off 3 bases at V and 1 base at J, with 15 bases between the two ends. CDR3 in amino acids: CASSPFPKGGNTEAFF. CDR3 DNA: TGTGCCAGCTCACCTTTCCCCAAAGGGGGGAACACTGAAGCTTTCTTT.

This clone was counted a single time. The J gene is TRBJ1-4, the V gene TRBV7-9; D perhaps matches TRBD1 (5 bases). Germline V gene data show CDR1 as SEHNR and CDR2 as FQNEAQ (reference sequence). The CDR3 runs 15 residues. V gave up 4 bases and J gave up 5 bases, with 14 bases separating them. The CDR3 loop is CASSSTGTQNEKLFF. Here the CDR3 DNA reads TGTGCCAGCAGCTCCACCGGGACGCAGAATGAAAAACTGTTTTTT.

In this sample, this clone turned up a few times. In the same sample, other DNA sequences code for this CDR3. The rearrangement uses TRBV7-2 and TRBJ2-3, with D possibly TRBD2 on 7 matching bases. The germline V and J ends were trimmed by 0 bases and 3 bases, with 10 bases remaining between them. The CDR3 sequence is 15 residues long. Germline V CDR1 and CDR2: SGHTA, FQGNSA. The CDR3 loop is CASSLAGGPTDTQYF. In DNA, the CDR3 is TGTGCCAGCAGCTTAGCGGGGGGGCCGACAGATACGCAGTATTTT. Full variable domain (outside the CDR3, taken from reference TRBV7-2 and TRBJ2-3): GAGVSQSPSNKVTEKGKDVELRCDPISGHTALYWYRQSLGQGLEFLIYFQGNSAPDKSGLPSDRFSAERTGGSVSTLTIQRTQQEDSAVYLCASSLAGGPTDTQYFGPGTRLTVL.

The J gene is TRBJ1-1, the V gene TRBV19; a weak D match, TRBD1 (5 bases). Germline CDR1 is LNHDA and CDR2 is SQIVND (reference sequence). V was shortened by 6 bases and J by 6 bases, with 11 bases between the two germline ends. This CDR3 is built from 12 residues. The CDR3 is CASSPGIAEAFF. DNA for the CDR3: TGTGCCAGTAGCCCAGGGATTGCTGAAGCTTTCTTT.

This clone was seen repeatedly, ten times or more. The chain recombines TRBV29-1 with TRBJ1-1, with D maybe TRBD1 (6 bases). Trimming removed 3 bases at V and 11 bases at J, with 13 bases between. CDR1 and CDR2 from the germline V gene are SQVTM and ANQGSEA. The CDR3 totals 11 residues. The CDR3 coding sequence is TGCAGCGTTGATATGGGGGCGGAGGCTTTCTTT. Encoded protein: CSVDMGAEAFF.

The V gene is TRBV6-5, the J gene TRBJ1-2, with a possible D match to TRBD1 (5 bases). V lost 5 bases and J lost 2, with 9 bases in between. The CDR3 totals 13 residues. Germline-derived CDR1 and CDR2 are MNHEY and SVGAGI. CDR3 sequence reads: CASSHGGNYGYTF. In DNA, the CDR3 is TGTGCCAGCAGTCACGGGGGGAACTATGGCTACACCTTC.

This chain uses TRBV2 with TRBJ2-5; tentative D call: TRBD2 (6 bases). Germline V gene data show CDR1 as SNHLY and CDR2 as FYNNEI. This CDR3 is 14 amino acids long. Trimming shortened V by 2 bases and J by 2 bases, and 9 bases separated the two germline ends. The CDR3 coding sequence is TGTGCCAGCAGTGAATCCGGACTACAAGAGACCCAGTACTTC. Amino acid sequence: CASSESGLQETQYF.

The rearrangement joins TRBV11-2 to TRBJ2-5; 11 positions agree with TRBD2. Germline CDR1 reads SGHAT; CDR2 reads FQNNGV. This CDR3 spans 14 amino acids. The V and J ends lost 5 bases and 4 bases, in that order; junction bases with no gene match: 3. CDR3 amino acids: CASSDLAGGETQYF. DNA for the CDR3: TGTGCCAGCAGCGACCTAGCGGGGGGAGAGACCCAGTACTTC.

V usage is TRBV3-1 (or the pseudogene TRBV3-2) and J usage is TRBJ1-2, with no clear D. Trimming pared 0 bases from V and 14 bases from J, leaving 19 bases between. CDR3 size: 14 residues. Germline CDR1 and CDR2: LGHDT and YNNKEL (reference sequence). CDR3 bases: TGTGCCAGCAGCCAAGATTGGCAGGTTACCCTTCGTACCTTC. Translating it yields CASSQDWQVTLRTF.